This TCR beta chain was captured in a study of type 1 and type 2 diabetes patients. CDR3 length: 17 amino acids. The trim removed 5 bases at V and 6 bases at J, leaving 9 bases unmatched. The germline gives CDR1 LNHDA, CDR2 SQIVND (reference sequence). Standard classification criteria confirmed type 1 or type 2 diabetes in all patients. The PCR template was genomic DNA. A primer set of 30 forward and 13 reverse primers amplified the CDR3. TCRdb reprocessed the multiplex PCR reads with MiXCR, giving one entry per CDR3 protein. The sample contains 270,000 or so distinct CDR3 sequences, approximately 50% of which appear only once. Findings of the study overall: Type 2 diabetes repertoires were more diverse than type 1 diabetes repertoires. Age and gender were not matched between study groups. Highly-expanded CD4+ clones were few in type 2 diabetes, median one, 3.9% of reads.

With respect to this clonotype: Antigen specificity is unknown.

Sequencing used peripheral blood mononuclear cells (PBMCs). The chain has TRBV19 and TRBJ2-6; 11 bases line up with TRBD1. The clonotype comes from a man aged 18-30 years with type 2 diabetes. The CDR3 is CASSPPGTGGLANVLTF. CDR3 nucleotides: TGTGCCAGTAGTCCCCCCGGGACAGGGGGTTTGGCCAACGTCCTGACTTTC.